The present entry profiles one TCR beta chain with its context. The specificity of this receptor is unknown. No base quality values were provided; no much bigger clone lies one nucleotide off. The data stem from a study of CD8+ T cells in alopecia areata (dated by TCRdb to about 2018). With respect to the entire study: Treated patients were enrolled in an open-label pilot trial of oral tofacitinib at 5 to 10 mg twice daily for moderate-to-severe alopecia areata. Patients stayed on tofacitinib for 6 to 18 months and then had 6 months of follow-up off drug so that delayed response and recurrence could be assessed. In both human patients and the C3H/HeJ mouse model, the study applied high-throughput TCRbeta sequencing to look at T cell clonal expansion in alopecia areata. On the human side, TCRbeta sequencing was run on scalp tissue and on sorted CD4+ and CD8+ peripheral blood T cells from healthy controls and from alopecia areata patients with either patchy or totalis/universalis disease. Biopsies were taken from tofacitinib-treated patients at baseline and again at 4 and 24 weeks into treatment, and several of those patients also had a later scalp biopsy. Clonality in the scalp was compared among normal scalp (n=4), patchy alopecia areata scalp (n=8), and alopecia totalis/universalis scalp (n=8). RNA was extracted with the PAXgene miRNA kit for fixed scalp, the miRNeasy kit for PBMCs, and the RNeasy kit for mouse skin. immunoSEQ multiplex PCR using 35 Vbeta forward primers and 13 Jbeta reverse primers was used to amplify TCRbeta CDR3 regions.

The method behind the library was the immunoSEQ multiplex PCR assay. To provide template for TCR sequencing, every sample had RNA extracted and reverse transcribed into cDNA. SuperScript III was used for first-strand cDNA synthesis, primed with a 2:1 mix of oligo-dT and random hexamers. A synthetic immune receptor repertoire was used to assess amplification bias, and residual bias was removed computationally. From the authors' description of their analysis: Raw reads were preprocessed to remove errors, and CDR3 was defined by IMGT conventions from the conserved cysteine to phenylalanine. To get clonality, Shannon entropy was normalized by log2 of the number of productive unique TCRs and the result was subtracted from 1. Whether scalp clones were CD4 or CD8 was inferred by matching scalp TCRbeta sequences against CD4 and CD8 repertoires sorted from blood. TCRdb carries this immuneACCESS record with in-frame sequences only. Its versions omit some clonotypes, under half of them owing to an unresolved V gene in the studies checked, with the rest unexplained. V, J and clone size were drawn from that table, and D and trimming were deduced from the DNA. The sample table lists about 180,000 clones, 59% of them with a count of one. The ten largest clones capture over 12% of the sample.

Results the study describes overall, beyond this receptor: Unlike mouse skin, which is dominated by gammadelta T cells, normal human skin has resident alphabeta T cells that are also sequenced, and this complicates analysis of the scalp TCR repertoire. Compared with mice, TCR sequences shared between patients were less clear, possibly partly because of HLA diversity across the patient population. Compared with normal scalp, lesional scalp, particularly in alopecia totalis/universalis, had higher clonality and more expanded CD8+ clones, which suggests antigenic drive.

The CDR3 measures 13 amino acids from cysteine to phenylalanine. Kept here is only the CDR3 DNA, which spans 39 bases and is read in frame from base 1. V ends up 4 bases short and J 11 bases short, with an unmatched junction base count of 10. CDR1 SEHNR and CDR2 FQNEAQ are derived from the germline V gene (reference sequence). In light of the paper, this sample's time point label describes: baseline before oral tofacitinib. From alopecia areata patients, peripheral blood was collected along with lesional scalp punch biopsies. PBMCs were isolated by density centrifugation and stained for CD3, CD4 and CD8, after which CD4+ and CD8+ T cells were sorted on a FACSAria.

The sample consisted of CD4+ T cells sorted from blood, taken at week 0. The sequence joins TRBV7-9 to TRBJ1-1; a stretch of 7 junction bases matches TRBD1. This receptor was obtained from a human donor with alopecia areata. Read as DNA, the sequence is TGTGCCAGCAGCTCTTGGGACAGTCGGATCGCTTTCTTT. It encodes CASSSWDSRIAFF.